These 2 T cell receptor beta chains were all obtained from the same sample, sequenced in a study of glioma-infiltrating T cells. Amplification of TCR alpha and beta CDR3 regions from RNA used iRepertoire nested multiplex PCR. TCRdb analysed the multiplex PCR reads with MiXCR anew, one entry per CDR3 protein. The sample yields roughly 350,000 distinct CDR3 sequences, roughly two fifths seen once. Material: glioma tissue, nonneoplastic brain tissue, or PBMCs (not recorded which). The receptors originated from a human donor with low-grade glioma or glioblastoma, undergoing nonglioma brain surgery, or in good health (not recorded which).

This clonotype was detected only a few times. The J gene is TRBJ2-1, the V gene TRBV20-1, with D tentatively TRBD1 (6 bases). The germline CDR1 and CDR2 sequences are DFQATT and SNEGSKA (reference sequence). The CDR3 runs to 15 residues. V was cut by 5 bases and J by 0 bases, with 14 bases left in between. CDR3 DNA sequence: TGCAGTGCTCCCCGACGGACAGCCTCCTACAATGAGCAGTTCTTC. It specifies CSAPRRTASYNEQFF.

CDR3 amino acids: CASSLGSQQDSPLHF. The CDR3 coding sequence is TGTGCCAGCAGCTTAGGGTCCCAACAGGATTCACCCCTCCACTTT. This chain connects TRBV7-2 to TRBJ1-6; D might be TRBD1 (5 bases). The CDR3 runs to 15 residues. CDR1 and CDR2 (germline): SGHTA, FQGNSA. The V end was cut by 1 base, the J end by 8 bases, with 12 bases between.